One and the same sample provided the 25 T cell receptor beta chains below, sequenced in a study of CD4 T cells in relation to SARS-CoV-2 and coronaviruses. For these TCRs, the target antigens are not known. The repertoire was sequenced with immunoSEQ multiplex PCR; TCRdb's copy has only in-frame clones and lacks some. Altogether under 25,000 clones are present, around four fifths being singletons, with the ten largest covering 15% to 20%. Before the COVID-19 pandemic, during about 2010-2018, CD4+ T cells were taken from unexposed donors. CD4+ T cells were isolated from the cells after around 9 days of culture. Sequenced sample: CD4+ T cells from PBMCs, cultured in vitro. The receptors shown here come from a human donor in good health.

This rearrangement joins TRBV3-1 (or the pseudogene TRBV3-2) to TRBJ2-7; D remains unclear. This CDR3 is 13 amino acids long. Germline V lookup: CDR1 LGHDT, CDR2 YNNKEL (reference sequence). Trimming took 1 base from V and 5 from J, leaving 9 bases between them. CDR3 nucleotide sequence: TGTGCCAGCAGCCAAGGGGTCGACGACGAGCAGTACTTC. Translation gives CASSQGVDDEQYF.

This sequence joins TRBV5-1 and TRBJ2-7, with D perhaps TRBD2 (6 bases). The CDR3 has 15 amino acids. Per the germline V gene, CDR1 is SGHRS and CDR2 is YFSETQ. V lost 0 bases and J lost 5, with 15 bases in between. This CDR3 reads CASSLVGVGGHEQYF. The CDR3 region has the DNA TGCGCCAGCAGCTTGGTGGGGGTAGGAGGGCACGAGCAGTACTTC.

This chain joins TRBV5-1 and TRBJ2-1; 13 nucleotides match TRBD2. Trimming at V came to 4 bases and at J to 6 bases, leaving 7 bases not matched to a gene. The CDR3 runs to 16 residues. Per the germline V gene, CDR1 is SGHRS and CDR2 is YFSETQ. The CDR3 loop is CASSGGTSGTRNEQFF. CDR3 coding DNA: TGCGCCAGCAGCGGGGGGACTAGCGGGACTCGCAATGAGCAGTTCTTC.

The chain carries TRBV5-1 and TRBJ2-5, with TRBD1 matching over 9 bases. J gave up 5 bases and V 4 bases, and 6 bases lay outside the gene matches. Germline CDR1 is SGHRS and CDR2 is YFSETQ. The CDR3 spans 14 residues. CDR3 sequence (DNA): TGCGCCAGCAGCGAGACAGGGGGTTTGGAGACCCAGTACTTC. Residues: CASSETGGLETQYF.

The genes are TRBV29-1 and TRBJ2-1, with 8 bases fitting TRBD1. Germline V gene data show CDR1 as SQVTM and CDR2 as ANQGSEA. CDR3 length: 18 amino acids. The J segment lost 1 base and the V segment lost 6 bases, leaving 17 bases of the junction unmatched. The CDR3 protein is CSVRRDRPTKSSYNEQFF. The DNA of the CDR3 is TGCAGCGTGCGCCGGGACAGGCCGACAAAATCATCCTACAATGAGCAGTTCTTC.

The chain is built from TRBV12-3 or TRBV12-4 and TRBJ1-2, with no clear D. CDR3 length equals 13 residues. Trimming left V 6 bases short and J 0 bases short, with 8 bases between. CDR3 amino acids: CASRRLANYGYTF. CDR3 in DNA: TGTGCCAGCAGACGGCTAGCTAACTATGGCTACACCTTC.

V and J are TRBV2 and TRBJ2-5; no clear D. Trimming left V 7 bases short and J 5 bases short, with 8 bases between. Germline CDR1 is SNHLY and CDR2 is FYNNEI. This CDR3 contains 11 residues. The CDR3 bases are TGTGCCAGCATGCAACCCGAGACCCAGTACTTC. The encoded protein is CASMQPETQYF.

The chain couples TRBV20-1 to TRBJ2-1; 10 positions match TRBD2. V trimming: 3 bases; J trimming: 7 bases; junction bases outside the gene matches: 9. Germline CDR1 and CDR2: DFQATT and SNEGSKA (reference sequence). The CDR3 covers 15 residues. CDR3 residues: CSASPLAGVGNEQFF. In DNA form, the CDR3 reads TGCAGTGCTAGTCCGCTAGCGGGAGTAGGAAATGAGCAGTTCTTC.

In this sample, this clone turned up a few times. The chain has TRBV10-1 and TRBJ2-1, with D maybe TRBD1 (6 bases). Germline CDR1 and CDR2: WNHNN and SYGVQD (reference sequence). With 6 bases removed from V and 10 bases from J, the gap between germline ends came to 19 bases. This CDR3 contains 14 residues. CDR3 sequence reads: CASSPQGSDIEQFF. DNA of the CDR3: TGCGCCAGCAGCCCACAGGGTTCCGACATCGAGCAGTTCTTC.

This clone has a single count. This chain connects TRBV29-1 to TRBJ2-5; 7 bases fit TRBD2. Looked up from germline, CDR1 is SQVTM and CDR2 is ANQGSEA. The CDR3 spans 14 residues. V shed 5 bases and J 5 bases; nucleotides not matched to a gene: 11. The CDR3 DNA reads TGCAGCGTTCTCCGACCCGGGAGGAGGGAGACCCAGTACTTC. It yields the protein CSVLRPGRRETQYF.

Judged by abundance, this clone is medium-sized. Its ends do not fully match the called genes, so a read error is possible. The CDR3 nucleotides read TGTGCCACCAGCAGAGGAGGGGTCCCACATTTC. Translating gives CATSRGGVPHF. The rearrangement joins TRBV15 to TRBJ2-7; D may match TRBD1 or TRBD2 (5 bases each). Germline-derived CDR1 and CDR2 are LNHNV and YYDKDF (reference sequence). The CDR3 covers 11 residues.

V gene TRBV29-1 combines with J gene TRBJ1-1, with D hard to call. Between the trimmed V and J ends, which lost 2 bases and 4 bases, there was a span of 14 bases. This CDR3 has 14 residues. The V gene's germline CDR1 is SQVTM and CDR2 ANQGSEA. CDR3 protein: CSVESRLVPTEAFF. The CDR3 DNA reads TGCAGCGTTGAAAGTCGGTTGGTTCCCACTGAAGCTTTCTTT.

This chain joins TRBV11-2 and TRBJ2-1; the D call may be TRBD1 or TRBD2 (5 bases each). Germline V gives CDR1 SGHAT, CDR2 FQNNGV. The CDR3 length is 11 residues. Trimming removed 8 bases at V and 9 bases at J, with 11 bases between. For the CDR3, the DNA is TGTGCCAGCTTGAGGGGTGCTGAGCAGTTCTTC. It yields the protein CASLRGAEQFF. Together with reference TRBV11-2 and TRBJ2-1, the CDR3 gives the full variable domain: EAGVAQSPRYKIIEKRQSVAFWCNPISGHATLYWYQQILGQGPKLLIQFQNNGVVDDSQLPKDRFSAERLKGVDSTLKIQPAKLEDSAVYLCASLRGAEQFFGPGTRLTVL.

The rearrangement links TRBV11-2 to TRBJ2-2; D remains ambiguous. V was pared by 0 bases and J by 7 bases, with 15 bases between. The CDR3 is 16 residues long. Germline-derived CDR1 and CDR2 are SGHAT and FQNNGV. DNA of the CDR3: TGTGCCAGCAGCTTAGATCCCAGCACTTCATACGGGGAGCTGTTTTTT. It specifies CASSLDPSTSYGELFF.

The chain couples TRBV2 to TRBJ2-1; unclear D gene. CDR3 length equals 12 residues. In germline, CDR1 is SNHLY, CDR2 FYNNEI. Trimming took off 5 bases at V and 8 bases at J, with 10 bases between the two ends. The CDR3 here is CASSPGPDEQFF. The CDR3 coding sequence is TGTGCCAGCAGTCCGGGTCCGGATGAGCAGTTCTTC.

The chain carries TRBV6-5 and TRBJ2-3; the D is unclear. Germline CDR1 MNHEY, CDR2 SVGAGI. The germline V and J ends were trimmed by 6 bases and 2 bases, with 6 bases remaining between them. CDR3 length: 12 amino acids. CDR3 nucleotide sequence: TGTGCCAGCAGCTCTTCCACAGATACGCAGTATTTT. Translation gives CASSSSTDTQYF.

The chain carries TRBV12-1 and TRBJ2-7; the table's D call of TRBD1 was not tested on the DNA. TRBV12-1 is an annotated pseudogene. This CDR3 contains 15 residues. In DNA form, the CDR3 reads TGTGCCAGCAGCTTCTACAGGGGGAACACCTACGAGCAGTACTTC. It encodes CASSFYRGNTYEQYF.

This chain uses TRBV24-1 with TRBJ2-5; possible D gene TRBD2, 7 bases. The CDR3 has 16 residues. Germline CDR1 and CDR2: KGHDR and SFDVKD. With 4 bases removed from V and 4 bases from J, the gap between germline ends came to 18 bases. The CDR3 reads CATSDTGRGGGETQYF. CDR3 sequence (DNA): TGTGCCACCAGTGACACCGGGAGAGGGGGGGGAGAGACCCAGTACTTC.

The chain recombines TRBV3-1 (or the pseudogene TRBV3-2) with TRBJ1-2; weak D call: TRBD1 (6 bases). The germline CDR1 and CDR2 sequences are LGHDT and YNNKEL (reference sequence). CDR3 length equals 14 residues. The V end lost 0 bases, the J end lost 11 bases, and 16 bases lay between the germline ends. The CDR3 DNA reads as TGTGCCAGCAGCCAAGATATACAGGGTAGTACTTACACCTTC. The encoded protein is CASSQDIQGSTYTF.

This clone was found once. The rearrangement joins TRBV7-2 to TRBJ2-7; tentatively, D is TRBD1 or TRBD2 (5 bases each). Looked up from germline, CDR1 is SGHTA and CDR2 is FQGNSA. The CDR3 extends over 16 amino acids. Trimming left V 6 bases short and J 6 bases short, with 24 bases between. The CDR3, as DNA: TGTGCCAGCAGTTCGAGGGACCTCACCCCCCTCTCCGAGCAGTACTTC. Its protein is CASSSRDLTPLSEQYF.

The chain combines TRBV12-3 or TRBV12-4 with TRBJ2-7; 8 nucleotides match TRBD1. The CDR3 runs 13 residues. Germline trimming cut 6 bases from V and 4 bases from J; bases unmatched to any gene: 5. The CDR3 DNA reads as TGTGCCAGCAGCTCGGGACAGGATTACGAGCAGTACTTC. It codes for CASSSGQDYEQYF.

V gene TRBV28 combines with J gene TRBJ2-1; no clear D gene. The CDR3 runs 14 residues. Germline CDR1 MDHEN, CDR2 SYDVKM. The V end was cut by 5 bases, the J end by 10 bases, with 18 bases between. The CDR3 loop is CASSPHVLAWEQFF. In nucleotides, the CDR3 is TGTGCCAGCAGTCCCCACGTCTTGGCTTGGGAGCAGTTCTTC.

The chain is built from TRBV6-5 and TRBJ2-7; 7 bases are a match to TRBD1. Germline CDR1 reads MNHEY; CDR2 reads SVGAGI. CDR3 size: 14 residues. Trimming took 6 bases from V and 2 from J; bases not matched to a gene: 7. Here the CDR3 reads CASRPGQPTYEQYF. The DNA for the CDR3 is TGTGCCAGCAGGCCGGGACAGCCAACCTACGAGCAGTACTTC.

The chain recombines TRBV19 with TRBJ2-3; D is ambiguous. Germline CDR1 is LNHDA and CDR2 is SQIVND (reference sequence). Trimming removed 5 bases from V and 0 bases from J, with 9 bases in between. This CDR3 has 14 amino acids. This CDR3 is CASSPTSSTDTQYF. CDR3 bases: TGTGCCAGTAGTCCGACGTCCAGCACAGATACGCAGTATTTT.

This clone was seen a few times. This chain joins TRBV5-1 and TRBJ1-6, with 7 bases matching TRBD1. V dropped 2 bases and J dropped 6; count of bases not matched to a gene: 2. The CDR3 totals 14 residues. Germline-derived CDR1 and CDR2 are SGHRS and YFSETQ. The CDR3 DNA is TGCGCCAGCAGCTTAGACAGGGTTAATTCACCCCTCCACTTT. This encodes CASSLDRVNSPLHF.